The rows below give T cell receptor beta chains drawn from one sample of a study of CD8+ T cells in alopecia areata. The data were produced by immunoSEQ multiplex PCR, yet TCRdb's version contains in-frame clones alone and is incomplete. The repertoire has around 300,000 clones, 60% of them found once; the top ten carry roughly 0.88%. This specimen was CD4+ T cells sorted from blood, taken at week 52, from a patient treated with tofacitinib. These TCRs come from a human donor with alopecia areata. Each CDR3 is given with its conserved first and last residue. Fields, in order: clone size, V gene, D gene, CDR3 length, J gene, CDR3 DNA, CDR3 protein. A D gene is named only where the DNA matches it firmly. Size values are once, few and many counts, or a class for expanded clones, and some rows have none.

>-|TRBV7-2|-|15|TRBJ2-4
TGTGCCAGCAGCTTATTCGAGGGGGCCAAAAACATTCAGTACTTC
CASSLFEGAKNIQYF
>-|TRBV30|-|12|TRBJ2-5
TGTGCCTGCGGGGACCCCCAGGAGACCCAGTACTTC
CACGDPQETQYF
>few|TRBV7-2|-|15|TRBJ1-2
TGTGCCAGCAGCTTAACAGACAGTTCATCATATGGCTACACCTTC
CASSLTDSSSYGYTF
>few|TRBV9|TRBD2|15|TRBJ2-1
TGTGCCAGCAGCGTAGGCGGGGGAGCCTACAATGAGCAGTTCTTC
CASSVGGGAYNEQFF
>once|TRBV2|TRBD1|14|TRBJ2-7
TGTGCCAGCAGAGGACAGGGGGCCCGCTACGAGCAGTACTTC
CASRGQGARYEQYF
>few|TRBV5-6|TRBD1|15|TRBJ2-1
TGTGCCAGCAGCCGTACAGGGGGCGCTTACAATGAGCAGTTCTTC
CASSRTGGAYNEQFF
>-|TRBV7-2|TRBD1|15|TRBJ2-7
TGTGCCAGCAGCTTAGTTGGGACAGCCTCCTACGAGCAGTACTTC
CASSLVGTASYEQYF
>-|TRBV4-2|-|14|TRBJ1-2
TGTGCCAGCAGCCAAGGAGGGTGGGATGGCGGCTACACCTTC
CASSQGGWDGGYTF
>-|TRBV2|-|14|TRBJ1-5
TGTGCCAGCAGTCAAGACAGCCTTAATCAGCCCCAGCATTTT
CASSQDSLNQPQHF
>-|TRBV5-1|-|14|TRBJ2-5
TGCGCCAGCAGCTTGGTTATGGGGCAAGAGACCCAGTACTTC
CASSLVMGQETQYF
>-|TRBV7-3|-|16|TRBJ2-2
TGTGCCAGCAGCTTAACAGGGCTAAGGAACACCGGGGAGCTGTTTTTT
CASSLTGLRNTGELFF
>-|TRBV5-1|TRBD2|14|TRBJ2-7
TGCGCCAGCAGCCCTTTGAGCGGGGGGACCGAGCAGTACTTC
CASSPLSGGTEQYF
>-|TRBV29-1|-|13|TRBJ1-5
TGCAGCGTTGTGGAGGGGGGAAATCAGCCCCAGCATTTT
CSVVEGGNQPQHF
>-|TRBV29-1|-|14|TRBJ2-5
TGCAGCGTTGAAGATCCCAGGGGTCGGGAGACCCAGTACTTC
CSVEDPRGRETQYF
>few|TRBV20-1|-|11|TRBJ2-5
TGCAGTGCTAGGCCCCTAGAGACCCAGTACTTC
CSARPLETQYF
>once|TRBV9|TRBD1|14|TRBJ2-7
TGTGCCAGCAGCGTAGCTAGGACAGGGAGTGAGCAGTACTTC
CASSVARTGSEQYF
>-|TRBV30|-|14|TRBJ1-1
TGTGCCTGGAGTCCCGGCGGGGAAGGCACTGAAGCTTTCTTT
CAWSPGGEGTEAFF
>few|TRBV5-6|-|15|TRBJ1-6
TGTGCCAGCAGATCCAGGGGAACCTATAATTCACCCCTCCACTTT
CASRSRGTYNSPLHF
>-|TRBV4-1|-|13|TRBJ1-2
TGCGCCAGCAGCTTTCTCGGGGAATATGGCTACACCTTC
CASSFLGEYGYTF
>-|TRBV25-1|-|13|TRBJ1-6
TGTGCCAGCAGTGAAAGCGAGAATTCACCCCTCCACTTT
CASSESENSPLHF
>-|TRBV7-6|TRBD2|17|TRBJ2-5
TGTGCCAGCAGCTTAGTTATGGGACTAGCGGGGTCAGAGACCCAGTACTTC
CASSLVMGLAGSETQYF
>-|TRBV9|TRBD2|19|TRBJ2-3
TGTGCCAGCAGCGTAGGAGGGACTAGCGGGGGGGCCAGCACAGATACGCAGTATTTT
CASSVGGTSGGASTDTQYF
>few|TRBV7-2|-|16|TRBJ1-2
TGTGCCAGCAGCTTAGGGTTAGAAGGGGGTTCCTATGGCTACACCTTC
CASSLGLEGGSYGYTF
>-|TRBV29-1|-|13|TRBJ2-3
TGCAGCGAGGGACGGGGAAACACAGATACGCAGTATTTT
CSEGRGNTDTQYF
>-|TRBV29-1|TRBD1|14|TRBJ1-1
TGCAGCGTTGAAACCCTACAGGGGTACACTGAAGCTTTCTTT
CSVETLQGYTEAFF
>-|TRBV2|-|14|TRBJ2-3
TGTGCCAGCCGACCGGGACGGTCCACAGATACGCAGTATTTT
CASRPGRSTDTQYF
>-|TRBV7-9|TRBD1|15|TRBJ1-4
TGTGCCAGCAGCTTAACAGGGGCAATTAATGAAAAACTGTTTTTT
CASSLTGAINEKLFF
>-|TRBV30|-|13|TRBJ1-5
TGTGCCTTCGCAGCGTATAGCAATCAGCCCCAGCATTTT
CAFAAYSNQPQHF
>-|TRBV25-1|-|14|TRBJ2-1
TGTGCCAGCAGTGTTTATGAGGGGCACAATGAGCAGTTCTTC
CASSVYEGHNEQFF
>-|TRBV7-9|TRBD2|17|TRBJ2-3
TGTGCCAGCAGCTTACCCATGTCGGGACTAATCACAGATACGCAGTATTTT
CASSLPMSGLITDTQYF
>-|TRBV30|-|16|TRBJ1-3
TGTGCCGGGGGCCGGCATTCGTTGTACTCTGGAAACACCATATATTTT
CAGGRHSLYSGNTIYF
>-|TRBV9|-|15|TRBJ2-7
TGTGCCAGCAGCGTCGCAGGGGTGGGAGCCTACGAGCAGTACTTC
CASSVAGVGAYEQYF
>once|TRBV30|-|14|TRBJ1-1
TGTGCCTGGAGTCCGGGGGTTTGGGGCACTGAAGCTTTCTTT
CAWSPGVWGTEAFF
>-|TRBV4-3|-|14|TRBJ2-3
TGCGCCAGCAGCCAAGAAATGGCTGGAGATACGCAGTATTTT
CASSQEMAGDTQYF
>-|TRBV6-5|-|14|TRBJ1-3
TGTGCCAGCAGTTACTCGCATTACGGAAACACCATATATTTT
CASSYSHYGNTIYF
>-|TRBV27|TRBD1|12|TRBJ1-2
TGTGCCAGCTCCGGCCCACAGGGGAGCTACACCTTC
CASSGPQGSYTF
>many|TRBV7-8|TRBD2|16|TRBJ2-5
TGTGCCAGCAGCCGGGGGCGACTAGCGGGTCCGGAGACCCAGTACTTC
CASSRGRLAGPETQYF
>-|TRBV2|TRBD1|13|TRBJ2-1
TGTGCCAGCAGTGATGGACAGGTCGGTGAGCAGTTCTTC
CASSDGQVGEQFF
>few|TRBV7-2|TRBD2|15|TRBJ2-3
TGTGCCAGCAGCCCCCAGCGGGGGGGCACAGATACGCAGTATTTT
CASSPQRGGTDTQYF
>-|TRBV6-1|-|14|TRBJ2-3
TGTGCCAGCAGGAGGACAACACACACAGATACGCAGTATTTT
CASRRTTHTDTQYF
>-|TRBV5-4|-|14|TRBJ2-5
TGTGCCAGCAGCTTGGGGACAGAACAAGAGACCCAGTACTTC
CASSLGTEQETQYF
>-|TRBV30|TRBD1|11|TRBJ1-1
TGTGCCTGGCAACGGACAGGGGTAGCTTTCTTT
CAWQRTGVAFF
>few|TRBV5-1|-|17|TRBJ2-7
TGCGCCAGCAGCCCTTCTTCCGGAGGGGTATTTCCCTACGAGCAGTACTTC
CASSPSSGGVFPYEQYF
>-|TRBV29-1|TRBD1|14|TRBJ2-1
TGCAGCGTTGAAATAGGGGGCTACTACAATGAGCAGTTCTTC
CSVEIGGYYNEQFF
>-|TRBV29-1|-|15|TRBJ2-3
TGCAGCACCGGCGAGCAGCTATCTAGCACAGATACGCAGTATTTT
CSTGEQLSSTDTQYF
>-|TRBV29-1|TRBD1|13|TRBJ1-4
TGCAGCGTGGAAGGACAGGGGAATGAAAAACTGTTTTTT
CSVEGQGNEKLFF
>-|TRBV30|TRBD1|17|TRBJ1-6
TGTGCCTGGAGTGCCGGGGCCAGGGGGCGCAATAATTCACCCCTCCACTTT
CAWSAGARGRNNSPLHF
>-|TRBV27|-|13|TRBJ2-5
TGTGCCAGCAAATTTAGCGGCGTGGAGACCCAGTACTTC
CASKFSGVETQYF